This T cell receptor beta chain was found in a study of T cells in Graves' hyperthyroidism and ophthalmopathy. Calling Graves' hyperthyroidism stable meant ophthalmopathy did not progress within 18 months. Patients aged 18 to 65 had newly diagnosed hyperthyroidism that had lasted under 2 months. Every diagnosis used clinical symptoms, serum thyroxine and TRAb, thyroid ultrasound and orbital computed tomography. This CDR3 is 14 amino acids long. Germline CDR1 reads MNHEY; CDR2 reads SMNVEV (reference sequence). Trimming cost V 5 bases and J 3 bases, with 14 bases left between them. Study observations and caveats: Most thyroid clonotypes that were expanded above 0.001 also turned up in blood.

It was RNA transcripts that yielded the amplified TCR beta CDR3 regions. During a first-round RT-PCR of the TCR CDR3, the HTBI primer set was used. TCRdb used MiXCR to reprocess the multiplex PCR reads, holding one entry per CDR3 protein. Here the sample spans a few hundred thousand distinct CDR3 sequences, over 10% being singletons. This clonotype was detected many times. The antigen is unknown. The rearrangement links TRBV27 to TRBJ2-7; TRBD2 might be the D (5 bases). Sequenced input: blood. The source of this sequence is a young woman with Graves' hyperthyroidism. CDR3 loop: CASSPSKAVYEQYF. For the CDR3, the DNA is TGTGCCAGCAGTCCTAGTAAAGCGGTCTACGAGCAGTACTTC.